This T cell receptor (beta chain) was profiled in a study of CD8 T cells in Susac syndrome. Study in general: Active disease was present in six of the sequenced Susac syndrome patients, and remission in roughly eight.

It was CD27 and CD45RA staining that defined memory subsets for TEMRA sorting. Peripheral blood CD8+ and CD4+ T cells were profiled by TCR beta sequencing. The authors negatively isolated CD8+ and CD4+ T cells and FACS-enriched TEMRA cells. Germline V CDR1 and CDR2: SGHTA, FQGTGA. Trimming took 5 bases from V and 4 from J; bases not matched to a gene: 12. This CDR3 contains 16 residues. Reverse transcription of 0.5 to 1 ug RNA was performed with random hexamers. Across 54 Vbeta and 13 Jbeta, TCR beta CDR3 was amplified with immunoSEQ multiplex PCR. TCRdb reprocessed the immunoSEQ multiplex PCR reads with MiXCR, giving one entry per CDR3 protein. The repertoire includes more than 1,300 distinct CDR3 sequences, around 72% of them detected once, and about 25% sits in the top ten.

The sequenced sample was CD8+ TEMRA cells from PBMCs. The subset: FACS-sorted terminally differentiated effector memory CD8+ T cells re-expressing CD45RA (CD8+ TEMRA). The clonotype was recovered from a human donor with Susac syndrome. The V gene is TRBV7-3, the J gene TRBJ1-2; 8 bases agree with TRBD1. CDR3 sequence: CASSPPTGELVYGYTF. The CDR3 coding sequence is TGTGCCAGCAGCCCCCCGACAGGGGAGTTGGTCTATGGCTACACCTTC.